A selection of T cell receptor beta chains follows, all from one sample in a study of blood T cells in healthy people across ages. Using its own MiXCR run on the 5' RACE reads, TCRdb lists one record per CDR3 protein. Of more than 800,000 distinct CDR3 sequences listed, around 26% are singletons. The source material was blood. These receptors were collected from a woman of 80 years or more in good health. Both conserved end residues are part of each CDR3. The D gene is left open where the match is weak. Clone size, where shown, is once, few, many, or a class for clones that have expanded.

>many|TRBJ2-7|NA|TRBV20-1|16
CSADRLGGSSSYEQYF
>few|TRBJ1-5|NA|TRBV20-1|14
CSARPGRIKGPQHF
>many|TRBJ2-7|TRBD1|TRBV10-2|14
CASRRDRMTYEQYF
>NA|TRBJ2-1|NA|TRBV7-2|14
CASIAGSGKNERFF
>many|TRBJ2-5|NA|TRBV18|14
CASSYYGRGETQYF
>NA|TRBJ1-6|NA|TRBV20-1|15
CSAMEGRGANSPLHF
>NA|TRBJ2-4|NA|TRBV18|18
CASSPRRPGSLTENIQYF
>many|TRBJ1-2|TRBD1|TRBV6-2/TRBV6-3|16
CASSSPGQTPGYGYTF
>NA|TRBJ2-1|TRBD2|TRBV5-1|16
CASTPKETSGKNEQFF
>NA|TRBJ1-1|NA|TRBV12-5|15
CASGPTSAENTEAFF
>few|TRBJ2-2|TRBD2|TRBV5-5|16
CASSIEREPNTGELFF
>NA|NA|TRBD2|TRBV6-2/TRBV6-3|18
CASSYGGLAGVTQETQFF
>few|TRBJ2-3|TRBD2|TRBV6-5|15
CASSGLAASTDTQYF
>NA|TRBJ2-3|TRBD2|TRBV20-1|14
CSAGRVTRTDTQYF
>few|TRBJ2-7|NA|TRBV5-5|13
CASSGGAYNEQYF
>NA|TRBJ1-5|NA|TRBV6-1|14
CASRGGQGNQPQHF
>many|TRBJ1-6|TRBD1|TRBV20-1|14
CSAKGATTHSPLHF
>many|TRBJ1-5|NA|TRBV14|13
CASSQSYGQPQHF
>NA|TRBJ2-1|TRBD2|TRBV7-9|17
CASSSNQASGQRNEQFF
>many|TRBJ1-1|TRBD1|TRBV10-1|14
CASSADRLNTEAFF
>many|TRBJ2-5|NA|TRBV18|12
CASQGLQETQYF
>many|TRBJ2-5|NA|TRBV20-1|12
CSARDNQETQYF
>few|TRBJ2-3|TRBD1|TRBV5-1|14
CASSCGQGTDTQYF
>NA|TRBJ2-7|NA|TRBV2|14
CASMGAGLSYEQYF
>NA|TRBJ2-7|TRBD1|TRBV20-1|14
CSARPFTGAYEQYF
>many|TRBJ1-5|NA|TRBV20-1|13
CSATDSPWQPQHF
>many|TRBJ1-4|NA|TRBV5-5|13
CASSHPRSEKLFF
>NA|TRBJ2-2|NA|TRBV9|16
CASSVASAGLAGELFF
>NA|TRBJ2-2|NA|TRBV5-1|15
CASSLLAANTGELFF
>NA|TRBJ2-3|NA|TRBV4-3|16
CASSQDLGPSTNTQYF
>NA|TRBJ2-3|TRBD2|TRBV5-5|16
CASSPVASGRTDTQYF
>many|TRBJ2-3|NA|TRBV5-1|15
CASSSTLPSTDTQYF
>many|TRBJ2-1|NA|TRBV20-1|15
CSARGSGQGYNEQFF
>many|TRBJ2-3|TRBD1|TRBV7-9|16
CASSPRPPGQTDTQYF
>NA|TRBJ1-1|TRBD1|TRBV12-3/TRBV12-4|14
CASSFQGAGTGAFF
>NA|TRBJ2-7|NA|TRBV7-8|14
CASSLLARPYEQYF
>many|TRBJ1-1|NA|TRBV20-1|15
CSARRNYRDNTEAFF
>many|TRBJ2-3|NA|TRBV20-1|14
CSARGHGRTDTQYF
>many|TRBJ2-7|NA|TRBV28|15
CASSFSRTSSYEQYF
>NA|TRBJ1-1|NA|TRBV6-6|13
CASTVSGHTEAFF
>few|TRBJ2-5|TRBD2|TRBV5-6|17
CASSLVPTSGGQETQYF
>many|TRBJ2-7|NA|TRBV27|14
CASSGSGSHYEQYF